This is a list of T cell receptor beta chains from one sample in a study of early T cells in non-severe SARS-CoV-2 infection. TCRdb ran MiXCR on the 5' RACE reads and lists one entry per CDR3 protein. The sample records 95,000 to 100,000 distinct CDR3 sequences, 11% being singletons. Sequenced: whole blood. All receptors derive from an adult who was a healthcare worker with PCR-confirmed SARS-CoV-2 infection or an uninfected control (not recorded which). The CDR3 runs from the conserved cysteine through the conserved F or W. Each record gives: V gene, D gene, CDR3 length, J gene, clone size, CDR3 protein, CDR3 DNA. A D gene is named only where the DNA matches it firmly. Where a row states a size, it is once, few, many or the class of an expanded clone; other rows omit it.

>TRBV7-7|.|16|TRBJ2-2|many
CASSSATPAPTGELFF
TGTGCTAGCAGCAGCGCGACGCCAGCGCCAACCGGGGAGCTGTTTTTT
>TRBV19|.|14|TRBJ2-5|many
CASSPRTVRETQYF
TGTGCCAGTAGTCCCCGGACAGTTCGAGAGACCCAGTACTTC
>TRBV5-1|.|13|TRBJ2-4|.
CASSPEAKNIQYF
TGCGCCAGCAGCCCCGAAGCCAAAAACATTCAGTACTTC
>TRBV29-1|.|14|TRBJ2-3|.
CSVEDRALTDTQYF
TGCAGCGTTGAAGACAGGGCCCTCACAGATACGCAGTATTTT
>TRBV9|.|15|TRBJ2-2|.
CASSVSWEPTGELFF
TGTGCCAGCAGCGTATCTTGGGAGCCCACCGGGGAGCTGTTTTTT
>TRBV4-1|TRBD2|14|TRBJ2-1|few
CASSPLAGGREQFF
TGCGCCAGCAGCCCCCTAGCGGGAGGTCGGGAGCAGTTCTTC
>TRBV28|.|13|TRBJ2-5|few
CASSFAGQETQYF
TGTGCCAGCAGTTTCGCGGGGCAAGAGACCCAGTACTTC
>TRBV9|.|14|TRBJ2-5|.
CASSVGGAGETQYF
TGTGCCAGCAGCGTAGGGGGGGCCGGAGAGACCCAGTACTTC
>TRBV28|.|13|TRBJ1-2|many
CASSHGTSWGYTF
TGTGCCAGCAGTCACGGGACTAGTTGGGGCTACACCTTC
>TRBV4-1|TRBD1|17|TRBJ2-7|many
CASSQHFGQGSSYEQYF
TGCGCCAGCAGCCAACATTTTGGACAGGGGAGTTCCTACGAGCAGTACTTC
>TRBV28|TRBD2|14|TRBJ2-3|few
CASSLSAGGGTQYF
TGTGCCAGCAGTTTATCGGCGGGGGGCGGTACGCAGTATTTT
>TRBV29-1|.|14|TRBJ1-1|.
CSVVVRGMNTEAFF
TGCAGCGTTGTTGTCAGAGGCATGAACACTGAAGCTTTCTTT
>TRBV19|.|14|TRBJ2-1|many
CASSSLAPASEQFF
TGTGCCAGTAGTTCTTTAGCCCCCGCCAGCGAGCAGTTCTTC
>TRBV18|.|13|TRBJ2-3|many
CASSPGWTDTQYF
TGTGCCAGCTCACCAGGCTGGACAGATACGCAGTATTTT
>TRBV11-1|.|16|TRBJ2-1|once
CASSLEAGVTYNEQFF
TGTGCCAGCAGCTTAGAGGCAGGGGTAACCTACAATGAGCAGTTCTTC
>TRBV21-1|.|11|TRBJ1-2|.
CASRPSHGYTF
TGTGCCAGCAGACCCTCACACGGCTACACCTTC
>TRBV7-6|TRBD1|16|TRBJ1-2|.
CASSPEQGVRGYGYTF
TGTGCCAGCAGCCCGGAGCAGGGGGTGCGAGGCTATGGCTACACCTTC
>TRBV12-3/TRBV12-4|.|12|TRBJ1-2|many
CASSLRGSMDTF
TGTGCCAGCAGTTTAAGGGGAAGTATGGACACCTTC
>TRBV11-2|.|15|TRBJ1-1|many
CASSLVPQGYTEAFF
TGTGCCAGCAGCTTAGTACCACAGGGTTACACTGAAGCTTTCTTT
>TRBV29-1|TRBD2|16|TRBJ2-1|many
CSVGGERTGGYNEQFF
TGCAGCGTTGGTGGAGAAAGGACGGGGGGATACAATGAGCAGTTCTTC
>TRBV29-1|.|11|TRBJ2-3|.
CSVGVADTQYF
TGCAGCGTTGGAGTAGCAGATACGCAGTATTTT
>TRBV3-1|TRBD1|14|TRBJ2-7|few
CASSTRQGAYEQYF
TGTGCCAGCTCAACCCGACAGGGGGCCTACGAGCAGTACTTC
>TRBV6-6|.|14|TRBJ1-3|many
CATGRVLSGNTIYF
TGTGCCACCGGCCGGGTTCTTTCTGGAAACACCATATATTTT
>TRBV9|.|14|TRBJ1-5|.
CASSVEADDRPQHF
TGTGCCAGCAGCGTAGAGGCAGACGACAGGCCCCAGCATTTT
>TRBV6-1|TRBD2|15|TRBJ2-7|.
CASKQLAGEPYEQYF
TGTGCCAGCAAACAACTAGCGGGAGAACCGTACGAGCAGTACTTC
>TRBV6-1|TRBD1|14|TRBJ2-4|few
CASSVRQGQNIQYF
TGTGCCAGCAGTGTAAGACAGGGGCAAAACATTCAGTACTTC
>TRBV5-1|TRBD2|18|TRBJ2-3|many
CASSLPFPSGGAPDTQYF
TGCGCCAGCAGCCTCCCTTTTCCTAGCGGGGGGGCACCAGATACGCAGTATTTT
>TRBV5-1|.|13|TRBJ1-1|.
CASSLWDGTEAFF
TGCGCCAGCAGCTTGTGGGACGGGACTGAAGCTTTCTTT
>TRBV24-1|.|12|TRBJ2-7|.
CATGGSTYEQYF
TGTGCCACCGGGGGCAGTACCTACGAGCAGTACTTC
>TRBV12-3/TRBV12-4|.|11|TRBJ1-1|many
CASMVSSEAFF
TGTGCCAGCATGGTAAGCAGCGAAGCTTTCTTT
>TRBV10-1|.|17|TRBJ2-1|few
CASLEARPRGSYNEQFF
TGCGCCAGCCTCGAAGCGCGACCACGGGGCTCCTACAATGAGCAGTTCTTC
>TRBV2|TRBD2|15|TRBJ2-1|many
CASSEVRTSGGKQFF
TGTGCCAGCAGTGAAGTTAGGACTAGCGGGGGAAAGCAGTTCTTC
>TRBV6-2/TRBV6-3|TRBD2|15|TRBJ2-1|many
CASSYRGLAVNEQFF
TGTGCCAGCAGTTACCGGGGACTAGCGGTGAATGAGCAGTTCTTC
>TRBV7-2|TRBD2|16|TRBJ2-2|few
CASRLAGGPSTGELFF
TGTGCCAGCAGATTAGCGGGGGGGCCGAGCACCGGGGAGCTGTTTTTT
>TRBV29-1|.|12|TRBJ2-5|many
CSGLTGSETQYF
TGCAGCGGACTAACAGGGTCAGAGACCCAGTACTTC
>TRBV11-2|TRBD2|14|TRBJ2-7|many
CASSLLAGGHEQYF
TGTGCCAGCAGCCTGCTAGCGGGGGGACACGAGCAGTACTTC
>TRBV20-1|.|13|TRBJ2-7|few
CSAENRESYEQYF
TGCAGTGCCGAAAACAGGGAAAGCTACGAGCAGTACTTC
>TRBV2|.|14|TRBJ1-6|.
CASRTDFYNSPLHF
TGTGCCAGCAGGACGGATTTTTATAATTCACCCCTCCACTTT
>TRBV4-1|TRBD2|16|TRBJ2-3|.
CASKLFSGASTDTQYF
TGCGCCAGCAAGCTTTTTAGCGGGGCTAGCACAGATACGCAGTATTTT
>TRBV20-1|TRBD2|14|TRBJ2-1|few
CSAGSGGAYNEQFF
TGCAGTGCCGGTAGCGGGGGAGCCTACAATGAGCAGTTCTTC
>TRBV12-5|.|13|TRBJ2-1|few
CASGEQGRGEQFF
TGTGCTAGTGGAGAACAGGGCAGAGGTGAGCAGTTCTTC
>TRBV7-9|TRBD1|14|TRBJ2-7|.
CASSFGTVPYEQYF
TGTGCCAGCAGCTTCGGGACAGTTCCCTACGAGCAGTACTTC
>TRBV10-3|.|12|TRBJ2-1|.
CAIGAGRNEQFF
TGTGCCATCGGGGCAGGGAGGAATGAGCAGTTCTTC
>TRBV2|.|12|TRBJ2-2|.
CASSERIGELFF
TGTGCCAGCAGTGAACGGATTGGGGAGCTGTTTTTT
>TRBV12-3/TRBV12-4|TRBD1|13|TRBJ1-2|few
CASRETGYRGYTF
TGTGCCAGCAGAGAGACAGGGTATCGGGGCTACACCTTC